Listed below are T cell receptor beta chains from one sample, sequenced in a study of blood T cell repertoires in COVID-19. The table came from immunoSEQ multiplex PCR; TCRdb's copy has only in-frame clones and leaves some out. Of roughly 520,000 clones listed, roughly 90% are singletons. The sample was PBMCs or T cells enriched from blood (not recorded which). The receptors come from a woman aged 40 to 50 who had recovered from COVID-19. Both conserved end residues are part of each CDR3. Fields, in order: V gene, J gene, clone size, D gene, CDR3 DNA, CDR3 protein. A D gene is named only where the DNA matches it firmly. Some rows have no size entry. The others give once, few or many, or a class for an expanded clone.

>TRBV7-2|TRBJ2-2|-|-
TGTGCCAGCAGCTCCCCGGGTAGGACCGGGGAGCTGTTTTTT
CASSSPGRTGELFF
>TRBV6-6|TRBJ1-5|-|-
TGTGCCAGCAGTCTCCAGGGGCTCCCTTATAGCAATCAGCCCCAGCATTTT
CASSLQGLPYSNQPQHF
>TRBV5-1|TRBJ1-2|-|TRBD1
TGCGCCAGCAGCCCGGGACAGAACAACTATGGCTACACCTTC
CASSPGQNNYGYTF
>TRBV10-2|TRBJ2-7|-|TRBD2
TGCGCCAGCAGTGCTAATAGCGGGAGAAGTAGAAACTACGAGCAGTACTTC
CASSANSGRSRNYEQYF
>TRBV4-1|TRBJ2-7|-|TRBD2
TGCGCCAGCAGCCAAGGTTTGAGCGGGAGTTTGTACGAGCAGTACTTC
CASSQGLSGSLYEQYF
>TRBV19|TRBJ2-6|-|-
TGTGCCAGTAGCATACAGGGAACTCTCGAGGGGGCCAACGTCCTGACTTTC
CASSIQGTLEGANVLTF
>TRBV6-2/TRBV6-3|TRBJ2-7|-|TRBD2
TGTGCCAGCAGTGGGGAGGGACTAGCGGGCTACAGCTACGAGCAGTACTTC
CASSGEGLAGYSYEQYF
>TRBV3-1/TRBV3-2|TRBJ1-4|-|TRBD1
TGTGCCAGCAGCCATATCCAGCCGACAGGGGATCATGAAAAACTGTTTTTT
CASSHIQPTGDHEKLFF
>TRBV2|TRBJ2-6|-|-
TGTGCCAGCAGTGAAGTTTTGGGGGCCGGGCCTACTGGGGCCAACGTCCTGACTTTC
CASSEVLGAGPTGANVLTF
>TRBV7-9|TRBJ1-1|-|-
TGTGCCAGCAGCTCGATACGGGAGGCTGAAGCTTTCTTT
CASSSIREAEAFF
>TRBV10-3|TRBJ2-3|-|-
TGTGCCATCAGTGATGGTCTTAGCACGCAGTATTTT
CAISDGLSTQYF
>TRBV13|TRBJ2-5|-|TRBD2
TGTGCCAGCAGCCCGGGGACTAGCGGGAGGATGTACCAAGAGACCCAGTACTTC
CASSPGTSGRMYQETQYF
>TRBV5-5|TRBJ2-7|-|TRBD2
TGTGCCAGCAGCTTGACTAGCGGGATCTACGAGCAGTACTTC
CASSLTSGIYEQYF
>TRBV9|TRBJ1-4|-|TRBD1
TGTGCCAGCAGCGTAGGTCTAGGACAGGGGAGTGAAAAACTGTTTTTT
CASSVGLGQGSEKLFF
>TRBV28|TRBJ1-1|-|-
TGTGCCACTTCTGGGGGGTCGGGCCCAGGGAACACTGAAGCTTTCTTT
CATSGGSGPGNTEAFF
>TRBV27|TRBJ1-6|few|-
TGTGCCAGCAGTTTTACCGGGTACGGTTCACCCCTCCACTTT
CASSFTGYGSPLHF
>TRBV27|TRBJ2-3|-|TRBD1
TGTGCCAGCAGTTTTGGGACAGGCGGCACAGATACGCAGTATTTT
CASSFGTGGTDTQYF
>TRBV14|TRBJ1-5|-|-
TGTGCCCCCGGTCAGCCCCAGCATTTT
CAPGQPQHF
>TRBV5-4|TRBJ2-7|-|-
TGTGCCAGCGCTAACTTGGAGGGCTACGAGCAGTACTTC
CASANLEGYEQYF
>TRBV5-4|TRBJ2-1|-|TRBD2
TGTGCCAGCAGCTTAGCGGGAGTTCGGTACAATGAGCAGTTCTTC
CASSLAGVRYNEQFF
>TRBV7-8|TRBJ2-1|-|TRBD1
TGTGCCAGCAGCCGGAAGCTGGGACAGGGTTCCTACAATGAGCAGTTCTTC
CASSRKLGQGSYNEQFF
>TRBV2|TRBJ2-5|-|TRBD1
TGTGCCACACTAGACAGGGGCCGCAAAGAGACCCAGTACTTC
CATLDRGRKETQYF